These 17 T cell receptor beta chains were all obtained from the same sample, sequenced in a study of blood T cell repertoires in COVID-19. This table comes from immunoSEQ multiplex PCR, and its TCRdb copy is limited to in-frame clones, with some not included. Here the sample spans over 200,000 clones, 81% being singletons. The sequenced material came from PBMCs or T cells enriched from blood (not recorded which). Receptor source: a woman in her fifties or sixties with acute COVID-19.

The V call is TRBV27, the J call TRBJ1-6; D is perhaps TRBD1 (6 bases). V shed 5 bases and J shed 6 bases, with 14 bases lying between them. The CDR3 has 15 residues. Germline loops: CDR1 MNHEY, CDR2 SMNVEV (reference sequence). For the CDR3, the DNA is TGTGCCAGCAGTGAATACAGGGCGATTAATTCACCCCTCCACTTT. It translates to CASSEYRAINSPLHF.

The genes are TRBV9 and TRBJ1-2, with a possible D match to TRBD1 (6 bases). V lost 0 bases and J 5 bases, leaving 11 bases between the germline ends. The germline V gene has CDR1 SGDLS and CDR2 YYNGEE. This CDR3 spans 14 amino acids. The CDR3: CASSVGGGTYGYTF. The DNA of the CDR3 is TGTGCCAGCAGCGTAGGGGGGGGCACGTATGGCTACACCTTC.

V is TRBV7-2 and J is TRBJ2-3, with TRBD2 matching over 7 bases. The CDR3 extends over 13 amino acids. Losses at the gene ends were 7 bases for V and 5 bases for J; bases not matched to a gene: 6. The germline CDR1 and CDR2 sequences are SGHTA and FQGNSA. The CDR3 reads CASTLRGEDTQYF. CDR3 coding DNA: TGTGCCAGCACCCTTCGGGGGGAAGATACGCAGTATTTT.

The J gene is TRBJ2-1, the V gene TRBV11-2, with TRBD2 matching 9 bases. V lost 0 bases to trimming and J lost 7 bases; unmatched junction nucleotides: 10. The length of the CDR3 is 17 residues. Germline V CDR1 and CDR2: SGHAT, FQNNGV. The CDR3 DNA follows: TGTGCCAGCAGCTTAGAGGGACTAGCTAGCGGAAGTAATGAGCAGTTCTTC. Its translation is CASSLEGLASGSNEQFF. Full variable domain (outside the CDR3, taken from reference TRBV11-2 and TRBJ2-1): EAGVAQSPRYKIIEKRQSVAFWCNPISGHATLYWYQQILGQGPKLLIQFQNNGVVDDSQLPKDRFSAERLKGVDSTLKIQPAKLEDSAVYLCASSLEGLASGSNEQFFGPGTRLTVL.

This sequence joins TRBV25-1 and TRBJ2-7, with 10 positions matching TRBD2. The CDR3 runs to 16 residues. Trimming cost V 3 bases and J 2 bases; bases outside gene matches: 7. The germline gives CDR1 MGHDK, CDR2 SYGVNS. The CDR3 sequence: CASSDPASGRPYEQYF. In nucleotides, the CDR3 is TGTGCCAGCAGTGATCCCGCTAGCGGGAGACCCTACGAGCAGTACTTC.

The chain carries TRBV11-3 and TRBJ2-1; 7 nucleotides agree with TRBD2. Germline loops: CDR1 SGHNT, CDR2 YENEEA. With 4 bases clipped from V and 10 bases from J, the junction kept 16 bases outside the gene matches. The CDR3 length is 16 residues. In DNA form, the CDR3 reads TGTGCCAGCAGCTCTAGCGGCAAGGGTCTGGAGACGGAGCAGTTCTTC. Translation: CASSSSGKGLETEQFF. Together with reference TRBV11-3 and TRBJ2-1, the CDR3 gives the full variable domain: EAGVVQSPRYKIIEKKQPVAFWCNPISGHNTLYWYLQNLGQGPELLIRYENEEAVDDSQLPKDRFSAERLKGVDSTLKIQPAELGDSAVYLCASSSSGKGLETEQFFGPGTRLTVL.

V gene TRBV7-6 combines with J gene TRBJ1-1, with TRBD1 matching over 9 bases. The V gene end was trimmed by 4 bases and the J gene end by 4 bases; junction bases not matched to a gene: 10. The germline CDR1 and CDR2 sequences are SGHVS and FNYEAQ. This CDR3 comprises 16 residues. CDR3 sequence: CASSSGVGTGFTEAFF. CDR3 DNA sequence: TGTGCCAGCAGCTCCGGGGTGGGGACAGGGTTCACTGAAGCTTTCTTT.

The rearrangement uses TRBV9 and TRBJ2-2; D call uncertain. The CDR3 is 13 residues long. Trimming took off 7 bases at V and 1 base at J, with 8 bases between the two ends. The germline V gene has CDR1 SGDLS and CDR2 YYNGEE. This CDR3 reads CASSRGNTGELFF. The CDR3 coding sequence is TGTGCCAGCTCTAGAGGGAACACCGGGGAGCTGTTTTTT.

The sample holds one count of this clone. V and J are TRBV7-5 and TRBJ2-5; the tabulated D call, TRBD1, remains unverified against the DNA. TRBV7-5 is classified as a pseudogene. The CDR3 consists of 15 residues. Written as DNA, the CDR3 is TGTGCCAGAAGTTCGGACAGCCACCTCCAAGAGACCCAGTACTTC. It yields the protein CARSSDSHLQETQYF.

This clone was seen a few times. This chain uses TRBV5-1 with TRBJ2-6; TRBD2 agrees at 8 bases. This CDR3 contains 18 residues. Germline V gene data show CDR1 as SGHRS and CDR2 as YFSETQ. In nucleotides, the CDR3 is TGCCCCCCCCGCGACCGGGGGGGAACCATCTCTGGGGCCAACGTCCTGACTTTC. Translated: CPPRDRGGTISGANVLTF.

The V and J genes are TRBV6-1 and TRBJ2-2, with D possibly matching TRBD1 (5 bases). The CDR3 has 17 residues. In germline, CDR1 is MNHNS, CDR2 SASEGT. Trimming shortened V by 0 bases and J by 4 bases, and 15 bases separated the two germline ends. Written as DNA, the CDR3 is TGTGCCAGCAGTGAAGCGCCCCAGGGATCCGGCACCGGGGAGCTGTTTTTT. Protein product: CASSEAPQGSGTGELFF.

V is TRBV3-1 (or the pseudogene TRBV3-2) and J is TRBJ1-3; maybe TRBD1 (6 bases). CDR1 is LGHDT, CDR2 YNNKEL, per germline (reference sequence). The CDR3 sequence is 15 residues long. Deletions cut 1 base from V and 4 bases from J, with 11 bases between. The CDR3 loop reads CASSQGGGFGNTIYF. The CDR3 coding sequence is TGTGCCAGCAGCCAAGGAGGGGGATTCGGAAACACCATATATTTT.

The chain links TRBV6-5 to TRBJ1-2; D might be TRBD1 (5 bases). Germline CDR1 reads MNHEY; CDR2 reads SVGAGI. V lost 2 bases to trimming and J lost 4 bases, with 11 bases between them. The CDR3 consists of 14 residues. DNA for the CDR3: TGTGCCAGCAGTTACCTGCAGGGATCCTATGGCTACACCTTC. It encodes CASSYLQGSYGYTF.

This clone was counted once. Other nucleotide sequences from this sample produce the same CDR3. The V gene is TRBV18, the J gene TRBJ1-4; 7 bases match TRBD1. V trimming: 2 bases; J trimming: 7 bases; junction bases outside the gene matches: 1. CDR3 length: 13 amino acids. Per the germline V gene, CDR1 is KGHSH and CDR2 is LQKENI. CDR3 nucleotides: TGTGCCAGCTCACCAGGACAGGTTGAAAAACTGTTTTTT. This sequence encodes CASSPGQVEKLFF.

This sequence joins TRBV4-3 and TRBJ1-3; D perhaps matches TRBD1 (6 bases). This CDR3 contains 16 residues. Germline V lookup: CDR1 LGHNA, CDR2 YSLEER. Trimming pared 0 bases from V and 2 bases from J, leaving 11 bases between. The CDR3 region is CASSQDPGVAGNTIYF. For the CDR3, the DNA is TGCGCCAGCAGCCAAGATCCAGGGGTCGCTGGAAACACCATATATTTT.

The rearrangement joins TRBV7-2 to TRBJ2-1, with D perhaps TRBD2 (5 bases). The germline CDR1 and CDR2 sequences are SGHTA and FQGNSA. V was cut by 5 bases and J by 1 base, with 15 bases left in between. This CDR3 has 16 residues. CDR3 region: CASSPAARGSYNEQFF. The CDR3 region has the DNA TGTGCCAGCAGCCCGGCCGCACGGGGATCCTACAATGAGCAGTTCTTC.

CDR3 bases: TGTGCCAGCAGCAGATCAGGGGAGCAAGAGACCCAGTACTTC. It encodes CASSRSGEQETQYF. V usage is TRBV7-6 and J usage is TRBJ2-5; TRBD1 is a possible D gene (6 bases). The CDR3 runs 14 residues. Germline lookup yields CDR1 SGHVS and CDR2 FNYEAQ. The V end lost 5 bases, the J end lost 2 bases, and 12 bases lay between the germline ends.